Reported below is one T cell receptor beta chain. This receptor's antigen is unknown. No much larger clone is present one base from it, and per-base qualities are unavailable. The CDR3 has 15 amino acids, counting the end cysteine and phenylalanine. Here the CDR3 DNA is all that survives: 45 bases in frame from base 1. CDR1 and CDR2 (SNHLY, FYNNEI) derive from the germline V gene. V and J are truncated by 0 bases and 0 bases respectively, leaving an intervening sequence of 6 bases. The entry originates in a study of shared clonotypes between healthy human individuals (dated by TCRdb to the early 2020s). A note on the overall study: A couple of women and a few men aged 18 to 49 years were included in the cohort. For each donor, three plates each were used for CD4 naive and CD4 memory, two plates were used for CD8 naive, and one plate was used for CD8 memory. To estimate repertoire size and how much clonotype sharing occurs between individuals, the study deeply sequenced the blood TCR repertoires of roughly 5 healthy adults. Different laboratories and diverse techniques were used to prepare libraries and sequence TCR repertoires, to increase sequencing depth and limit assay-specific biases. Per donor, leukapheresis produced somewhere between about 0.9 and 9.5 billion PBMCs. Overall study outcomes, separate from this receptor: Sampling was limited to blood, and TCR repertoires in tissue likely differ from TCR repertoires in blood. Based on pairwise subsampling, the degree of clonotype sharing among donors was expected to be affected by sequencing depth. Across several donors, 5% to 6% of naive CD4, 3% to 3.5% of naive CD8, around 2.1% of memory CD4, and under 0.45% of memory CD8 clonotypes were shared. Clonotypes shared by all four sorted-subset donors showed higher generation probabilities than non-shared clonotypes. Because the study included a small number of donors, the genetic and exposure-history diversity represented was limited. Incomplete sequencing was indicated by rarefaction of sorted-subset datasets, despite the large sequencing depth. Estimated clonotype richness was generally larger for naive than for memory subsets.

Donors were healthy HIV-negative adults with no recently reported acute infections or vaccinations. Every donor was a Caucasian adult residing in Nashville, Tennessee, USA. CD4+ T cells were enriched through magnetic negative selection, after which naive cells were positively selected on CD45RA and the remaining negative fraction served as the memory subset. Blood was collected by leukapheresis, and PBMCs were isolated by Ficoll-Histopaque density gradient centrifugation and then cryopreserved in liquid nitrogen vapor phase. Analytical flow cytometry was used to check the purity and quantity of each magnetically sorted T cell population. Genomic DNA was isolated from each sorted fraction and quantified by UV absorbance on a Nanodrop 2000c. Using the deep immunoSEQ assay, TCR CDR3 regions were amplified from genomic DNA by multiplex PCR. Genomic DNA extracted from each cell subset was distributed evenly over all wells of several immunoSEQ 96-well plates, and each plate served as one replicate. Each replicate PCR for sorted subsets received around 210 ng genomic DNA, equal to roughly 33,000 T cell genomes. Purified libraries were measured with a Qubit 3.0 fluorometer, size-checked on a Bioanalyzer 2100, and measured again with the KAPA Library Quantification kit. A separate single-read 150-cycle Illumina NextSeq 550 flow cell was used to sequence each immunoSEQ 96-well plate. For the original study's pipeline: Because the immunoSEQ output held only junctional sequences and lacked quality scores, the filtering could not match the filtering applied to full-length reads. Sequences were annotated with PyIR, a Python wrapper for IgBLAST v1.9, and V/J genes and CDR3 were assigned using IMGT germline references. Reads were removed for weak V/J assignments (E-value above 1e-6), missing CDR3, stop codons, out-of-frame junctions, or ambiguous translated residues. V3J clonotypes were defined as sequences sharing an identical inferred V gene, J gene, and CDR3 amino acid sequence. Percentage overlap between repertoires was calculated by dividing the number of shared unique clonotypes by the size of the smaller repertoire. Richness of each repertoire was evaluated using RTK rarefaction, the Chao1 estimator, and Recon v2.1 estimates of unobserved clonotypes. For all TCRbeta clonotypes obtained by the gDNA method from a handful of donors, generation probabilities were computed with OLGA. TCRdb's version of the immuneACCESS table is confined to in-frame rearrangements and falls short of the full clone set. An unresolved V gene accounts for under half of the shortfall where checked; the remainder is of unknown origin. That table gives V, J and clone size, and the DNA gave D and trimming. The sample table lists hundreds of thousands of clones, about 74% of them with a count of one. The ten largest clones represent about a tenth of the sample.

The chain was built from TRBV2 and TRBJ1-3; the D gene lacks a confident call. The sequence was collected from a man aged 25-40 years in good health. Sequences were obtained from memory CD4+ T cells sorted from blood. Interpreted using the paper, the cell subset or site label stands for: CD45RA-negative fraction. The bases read TGTGCCAGCAGTGAAGCGCTCGACTCTGGAAACACCATATATTTT. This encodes CASSEALDSGNTIYF.